Listed below are T cell receptor beta chains from one sample, sequenced in a study of T cell responses to AZD1222 COVID-19 vaccine. Sequencing used immunoSEQ multiplex PCR; TCRdb keeps in-frame clones, though not all of them. The data contain about 130,000 clones, just over 90% of them singletons. Source: peripheral blood, taken on day 0 of AZD1222 vaccination. The source is an adult in good health. Each CDR3 is given with its conserved first and last residue. The order of the fields is J gene, D gene, V gene, CDR3 DNA, CDR3 protein. A D gene is named only where the DNA matches it firmly.

TRBJ1-3	-	TRBV18	TGTGCCAGCTCACCACGCCCGGTGCTTTTCTCTGGAAACACCATATATTTT	CASSPRPVLFSGNTIYF
TRBJ2-7	-	TRBV7-2	TGTGCCAGCAGCTTAGGAGGGGGACCCAGCGAGCAGTACTTC	CASSLGGGPSEQYF
TRBJ1-3	-	TRBV21-1	TGTGCCAGCAGCGGGGCCCTTAGACAGACTAGGAAAAACACCATATATTTT	CASSGALRQTRKNTIYF
TRBJ2-1	TRBD2	TRBV2	TGTGCCAGCACCCCGGGACTATGGCAGTTCTTC	CASTPGLWQFF
TRBJ1-2	TRBD1	TRBV6-6	TGTGCCAGCAGTCCCCTCTCATCCGGGACAGGTCTCGATGGCTACACCTTC	CASSPLSSGTGLDGYTF
TRBJ2-1	-	TRBV2	TGTGCCAGCAGTTTTGACTTGGACAATGAGCAGTTCTTC	CASSFDLDNEQFF
TRBJ2-3	-	TRBV5-4	TGTGCCAGCAGCTTGGCTGGGGCCACAGATACGCAGTATTTT	CASSLAGATDTQYF
TRBJ1-1	-	TRBV14	TGTGCCAGCAGCCCGTTCACAGGGAGGACTGAAGCTTTCTTT	CASSPFTGRTEAFF
TRBJ2-1	TRBD1	TRBV18	TGTGCCAGCGGACAGGGGGGTTACAATGAGCAGTTCTTC	CASGQGGYNEQFF
TRBJ2-2	TRBD1	TRBV10-3	TGTGCCATCAGTGAGACCGGGACAGGGAACACCGGGGAGCTGTTTTTT	CAISETGTGNTGELFF
TRBJ2-7	TRBD2	TRBV10-3	TGTGCCATCAGGGGGGACGGGGGGAGCTCCTACGAGCAGTACTTC	CAIRGDGGSSYEQYF
TRBJ2-3	-	TRBV2	TGTGCCAGCACCAGGGAGGGCACAGATACGCAGTATTTT	CASTREGTDTQYF
TRBJ2-5	TRBD2	TRBV7-9	TGTGCCAGCAGCTTATTGAGTCTAGCGGGGGGTGGAGAGACCCAGTACTTC	CASSLLSLAGGGETQYF
TRBJ2-6	-	TRBV10-2	TGCGCCAGCAGTTCGACTGGGACCACGCGAGGGGCCAACGTCCTGACTTTC	CASSSTGTTRGANVLTF
TRBJ1-1	-	TRBV20-1	TGCCGTACAGGACTGAACACTGAAGCTTTCTTT	CRTGLNTEAFF
TRBJ2-2	TRBD2	TRBV18	TGTGCCAGCTCCTCGACTAGCGCGCACACCGGGGAGCTGTTTTTT	CASSSTSAHTGELFF
TRBJ2-3	TRBD2	TRBV5-4	TGTGCCAGCAGCTTGAAAGCGGGGGGGTCAGATACGCAGTATTTT	CASSLKAGGSDTQYF
TRBJ2-1	-	TRBV9	TGTGCCAGCGGAAGCGTGGGCTCCTACAATGAGCAGTTCTTC	CASGSVGSYNEQFF
TRBJ1-1	-	TRBV7-3	TGTGCCAGCAGCTTAATCGCGGCGGAAGAAGCTTTCTTT	CASSLIAAEEAFF
TRBJ1-3	TRBD1	TRBV10-3	TGTGCCATCAGTGCTCAGGGGGCAGGTGGAAACACCATATATTTT	CAISAQGAGGNTIYF
TRBJ2-2	-	TRBV11-3	TGTGCCAGCAGCACCGGGACGACGAACACCGGGGAGCTGTTTTTT	CASSTGTTNTGELFF
TRBJ2-1	-	TRBV6-5	TGTGCCAGCATCTCCGTCGGATGGGGGCAGTTCTTC	CASISVGWGQFF
TRBJ2-7	TRBD1	TRBV5-1	TGCGCCAGCAGCCCTCTGACAGGGAAGGAGCAGTACTTC	CASSPLTGKEQYF
TRBJ2-3	TRBD2	TRBV11-3	TGTGCCAGCAGCTTAATGGTACTAGCGGGGGATACGCAGTATTTT	CASSLMVLAGDTQYF
TRBJ1-1	-	TRBV27	TGTGCCAGCAGTTTTGGGGGGAACACTGAAGCTTTCTTT	CASSFGGNTEAFF
TRBJ2-7	-	TRBV5-1	TGCGCCAGCAGCTTGGGGGCTATGGGAGGTTACGAGCAGTACTTC	CASSLGAMGGYEQYF
TRBJ1-3	-	TRBV19	TGTGCCAGTAGTGAGTCCTTAGGAAACACCATATATTTT	CASSESLGNTIYF
TRBJ1-2	-	TRBV19	TGTGCCAGTAGTAACCACCGAGCGGATGGCTACACCTTC	CASSNHRADGYTF
TRBJ1-5	-	TRBV5-1	TGCGCCAGCACGCCACGACAGGTTTATAGCAATCAGCCCCAGCATTTT	CASTPRQVYSNQPQHF
TRBJ1-2	-	TRBV9	TGTGCCAGCAGCGTAGACAGGTCCACCTATGGCTACACCTTC	CASSVDRSTYGYTF
TRBJ2-1	TRBD1	TRBV4-1	TGCGCCAGCAGACCCATCGACAGGGATTACAATGAGCAGTTCTTC	CASRPIDRDYNEQFF
TRBJ1-5	-	TRBV30	TGTGCCTGGAGTTTGGGTGTTGGCAATCAGCCCCAGCATTTT	CAWSLGVGNQPQHF
TRBJ2-2	-	TRBV12-3/TRBV12-4	TGTGCCAGCAGACAACAGTTTACGGGGGAGCTGTTTTTT	CASRQQFTGELFF
TRBJ2-1	-	TRBV6-1	TGTGCCAGCAGGACTCCCCCATGGGATGAGCAGTTCTTC	CASRTPPWDEQFF
TRBJ1-1	-	TRBV6-5	TGTGCCAGCAGTTACTCGACGGAAACTGAAGCTTTCTTT	CASSYSTETEAFF
TRBJ1-1	-	TRBV19	TGTGCCAGTGGTCAATACGAGAACACTGAAGCTTTCTTT	CASGQYENTEAFF
TRBJ1-1	TRBD1	TRBV14	TGTGCCAGCAGCCTAGAGGACAGGGCCCTCTGGGGCACTGAAGCTTTCTTT	CASSLEDRALWGTEAFF